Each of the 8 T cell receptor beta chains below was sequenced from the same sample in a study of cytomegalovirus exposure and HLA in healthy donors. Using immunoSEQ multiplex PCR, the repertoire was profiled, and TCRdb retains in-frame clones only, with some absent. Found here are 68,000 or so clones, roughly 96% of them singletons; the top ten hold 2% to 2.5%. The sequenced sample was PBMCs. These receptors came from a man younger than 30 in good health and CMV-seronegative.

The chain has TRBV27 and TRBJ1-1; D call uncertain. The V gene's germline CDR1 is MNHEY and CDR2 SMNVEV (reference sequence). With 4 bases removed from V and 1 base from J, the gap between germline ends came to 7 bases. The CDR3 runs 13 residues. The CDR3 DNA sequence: TGTGCCAGCAGTTACCAGGAGAACACTGAAGCTTTCTTT. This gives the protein CASSYQENTEAFF.

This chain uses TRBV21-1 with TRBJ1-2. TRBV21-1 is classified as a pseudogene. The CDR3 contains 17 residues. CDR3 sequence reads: CASSKGGQGPELYGYTF. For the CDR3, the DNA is TGTGCCAGCAGCAAGGGAGGTCAGGGTCCCGAACTTTATGGCTACACCTTC.

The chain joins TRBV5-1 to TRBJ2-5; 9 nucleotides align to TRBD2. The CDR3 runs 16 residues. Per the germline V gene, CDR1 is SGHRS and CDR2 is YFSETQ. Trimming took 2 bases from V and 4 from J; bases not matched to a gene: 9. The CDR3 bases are TGCGCCAGCAGCTTAATAAATAGCGGGAGAGGAGAGACCCAGTACTTC. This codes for CASSLINSGRGETQYF.

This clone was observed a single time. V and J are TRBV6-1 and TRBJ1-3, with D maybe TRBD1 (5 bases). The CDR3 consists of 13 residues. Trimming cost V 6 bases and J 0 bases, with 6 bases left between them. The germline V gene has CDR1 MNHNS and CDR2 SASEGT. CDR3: CASSQGSGNTIYF. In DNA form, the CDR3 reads TGTGCCAGCAGCCAGGGCTCTGGAAACACCATATATTTT.

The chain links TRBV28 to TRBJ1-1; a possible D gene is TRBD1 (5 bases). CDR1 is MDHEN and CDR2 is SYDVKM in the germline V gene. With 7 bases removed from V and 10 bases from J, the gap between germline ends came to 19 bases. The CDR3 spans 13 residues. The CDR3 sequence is CASNTLRVLRAFF. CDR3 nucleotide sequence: TGTGCCAGCAATACTCTCAGGGTTTTGAGAGCTTTCTTT. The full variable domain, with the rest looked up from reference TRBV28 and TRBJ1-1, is DVKVTQSSRYLVKRTGEKVFLECVQDMDHENMFWYRQDPGLGLRLIYFSYDVKMKEKGDIPEGYSVSREKKERFSLILESASTNQTSMYLCASNTLRVLRAFFGQGTRLTVV.

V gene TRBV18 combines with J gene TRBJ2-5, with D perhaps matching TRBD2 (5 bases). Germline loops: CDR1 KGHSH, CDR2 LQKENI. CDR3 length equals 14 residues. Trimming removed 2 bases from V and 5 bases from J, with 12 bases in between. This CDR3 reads CASSPVVAKETQYF. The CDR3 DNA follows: TGTGCCAGCTCACCAGTGGTAGCGAAGGAGACCCAGTACTTC. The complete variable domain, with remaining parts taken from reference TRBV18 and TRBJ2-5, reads NAGVMQNPRHLVRRRGQEARLRCSPMKGHSHVYWYRQLPEEGLKFMVYLQKENIIDESGMPKERFSAEFPKEGPSILRIQQVVRGDSAAYFCASSPVVAKETQYFGPGTRLLVL.

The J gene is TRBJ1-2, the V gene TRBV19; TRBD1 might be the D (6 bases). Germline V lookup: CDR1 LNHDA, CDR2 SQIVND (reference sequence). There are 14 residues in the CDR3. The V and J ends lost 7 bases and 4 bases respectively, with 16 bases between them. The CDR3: CASNSRGQGYGYTF. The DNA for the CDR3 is TGTGCCAGTAACTCCCGGGGACAAGGCTATGGCTACACCTTC.

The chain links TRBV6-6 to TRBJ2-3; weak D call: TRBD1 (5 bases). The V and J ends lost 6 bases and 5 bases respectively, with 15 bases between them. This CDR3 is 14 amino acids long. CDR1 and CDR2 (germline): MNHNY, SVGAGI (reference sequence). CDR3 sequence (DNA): TGTGCCAGCAGCCCCGGACATCCCGGAGATACGCAGTATTTT. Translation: CASSPGHPGDTQYF.